A single count supports the clone carrying this TCR beta chain. The assay was immunoSEQ multiplex PCR, and TCRdb's table has in-frame clones only and misses some. Of more than 60,000 clones listed, roughly 85% are singletons. CDR3 length equals 12 residues. Germline V gene sequence: CDR1 SGHRS, CDR2 YFSETQ. V was shortened by 4 bases and J by 7 bases, with 9 bases between the two germline ends. This entry belongs to a study of OX40 agonist ivuxolimab in advanced cancers. This TCR came from an adult with an advanced solid tumor such as melanoma, head and neck, liver or kidney cancer. The rearrangement joins TRBV5-1 to TRBJ2-1, with no clear D. The sample here was CD4+ or CD8+ T cells sorted from blood, taken in a trial of the OX40 agonist ivuxolimab. For the CDR3, the DNA is TGCGCCAGCAGCCAGTCGCTAAATGAGCAGTTCTTC. This encodes CASSQSLNEQFF. The full variable domain, its missing parts supplied by reference TRBV5-1 and TRBJ2-1, is KAGVTQTPRYLIKTRGQQVTLSCSPISGHRSVSWYQQTPGQGLQFLFEYFSETQRNKGNFPGRFSGRQFSNSRSEMNVSTLELGDSALYLCASSQSLNEQFFGPGTRLTVL.